A selection of T cell receptor beta chains follows, all from one sample in a study of Graves' ophthalmopathy and Graves' hyperthyroidism. TCRdb analysed the multiplex PCR reads with MiXCR anew, one entry per CDR3 protein. This sample has over 12,000 distinct CDR3 sequences, with 50% found just once. Input material: peripheral blood. These receptors all stem from a woman between 25 and 40 years old with Graves' ophthalmopathy. The CDR3 runs from the conserved cysteine through the conserved F or W. D genes are given only for firm matches. Size is stated for part of the rows, as once, few or many counts, or as a class when the clone is expanded.

CDR3aa: CATSRGGQATGETQYF
CDR3nt: TGTGCCACCAGCAGAGGAGGACAGGCTACGGGAGAGACCCAGTACTTC
abundance: once
j_gene: TRBJ2-5
d_gene: TRBD1
v_gene: TRBV15

CDR3aa: CASSGFTGTSGGTDTQYF
CDR3nt: TGTGCCAGCAGTGGGTTTACGGGGACTAGCGGGGGCACAGATACGCAGTATTTT
abundance: medium-sized
j_gene: TRBJ2-3
d_gene: TRBD2
v_gene: TRBV2

CDR3aa: CAIGQGAEKLLF
CDR3nt: TGTGCCATCGGACAGGGTGCTGAAAAACTGCTTTTT
abundance: .
j_gene: TRBJ1-4
d_gene: TRBD1
v_gene: TRBV10-3

CDR3aa: CSVEETVNTGELFF
CDR3nt: TGCAGCGTTGAAGAAACCGTGAACACCGGGGAGCTGTTTTTT
abundance: many
j_gene: TRBJ2-2
d_gene: .
v_gene: TRBV29-1

CDR3aa: CASSEGGEAQPQHF
CDR3nt: TGTGCCAGCAGTGAAGGGGGGGAGGCCCAGCCCCAGCATTTT
abundance: .
j_gene: TRBJ1-5
d_gene: .
v_gene: TRBV6-1

CDR3aa: CAISDRGLASYEQYF
CDR3nt: TGTGCCATCAGTGATAGAGGACTAGCCTCCTACGAGCAGTACTTC
abundance: .
j_gene: TRBJ2-7
d_gene: TRBD2
v_gene: TRBV10-3

CDR3aa: CASSLYGRANEQFF
CDR3nt: TGTGCCAGCAGTCTCTACGGGAGGGCCAATGAGCAGTTCTTC
abundance: many
j_gene: TRBJ2-1
d_gene: TRBD2
v_gene: TRBV6-1

CDR3aa: CASSEGGSAQPQHF
CDR3nt: TGTGCCAGCAGTGAAGGGGGGTCCGCTCAGCCCCAGCATTTT
abundance: .
j_gene: TRBJ1-5
d_gene: .
v_gene: TRBV25-1

CDR3aa: CASSYETTRGNTIYF
CDR3nt: TGTGCCAGCAGCTACGAAACGACTCGTGGAAACACCATATATTTT
abundance: .
j_gene: TRBJ1-3
d_gene: .
v_gene: TRBV7-9

CDR3aa: CATSRGAAPTDTQYF
CDR3nt: TGTGCCACCAGCAGAGGGGCGGCGCCCACAGATACGCAGTATTTT
abundance: once
j_gene: TRBJ2-3
d_gene: .
v_gene: TRBV15

CDR3aa: CASSLRFRSGANVLTF
CDR3nt: TGCGCCAGCAGCTTGAGGTTCCGTTCTGGGGCCAACGTCCTGACTTTC
abundance: .
j_gene: TRBJ2-6
d_gene: .
v_gene: TRBV5-1

CDR3aa: CASSERYEQYF
CDR3nt: TGTGCCAGCAGTGAAAGGTACGAGCAGTACTTC
abundance: .
j_gene: TRBJ2-7
d_gene: .
v_gene: TRBV6-1

CDR3aa: CASSVDGEQFF
CDR3nt: TGTGCCAGCAGTGTTGACGGTGAGCAGTTCTTC
abundance: few
j_gene: TRBJ2-1
d_gene: .
v_gene: TRBV7-3

CDR3aa: CSVEDRVGAPNYGYTF
CDR3nt: TGCAGCGTTGAAGATCGCGTGGGGGCGCCTAACTATGGCTACACCTTC
abundance: many
j_gene: TRBJ1-2
d_gene: .
v_gene: TRBV29-1

CDR3aa: CATSVRGPGAGELFF
CDR3nt: TGTGCTACCTCGGTCCGGGGGCCCGGGGCTGGGGAGCTGTTTTTT
abundance: .
j_gene: TRBJ2-2
d_gene: .
v_gene: TRBV24-1

CDR3aa: CASRNGGGGSRNTIYF
CDR3nt: TGTGCCAGCAGGAACGGGGGGGGAGGCTCTAGAAACACCATATATTTT
abundance: .
j_gene: TRBJ1-3
d_gene: .
v_gene: TRBV2

CDR3aa: CANNEQFF
CDR3nt: TGCGCCAACAATGAGCAGTTCTTC
abundance: few
j_gene: TRBJ2-1
d_gene: .
v_gene: TRBV10-1

CDR3aa: CASSTTGVRNTEAFF
CDR3nt: TGTGCCAGTAGTACGACAGGGGTACGGAACACTGAAGCTTTCTTT
abundance: .
j_gene: TRBJ1-1
d_gene: TRBD1
v_gene: TRBV19

CDR3aa: CATSDSAQGYEQYF
CDR3nt: TGTGCCACCAGTGACTCCGCACAGGGCTACGAGCAGTACTTC
abundance: once
j_gene: TRBJ2-7
d_gene: .
v_gene: TRBV24-1

CDR3aa: CASNRGPINTEAFF
CDR3nt: TGTGCCAGTAACCGGGGGCCTATAAACACTGAAGCTTTCTTT
abundance: .
j_gene: TRBJ1-1
d_gene: .
v_gene: TRBV19

CDR3aa: CASSGTGGRGTDTQYF
CDR3nt: TGTGCCAGCAGTGGTACGGGCGGGAGGGGCACAGATACGCAGTATTTT
abundance: .
j_gene: TRBJ2-3
d_gene: TRBD2
v_gene: TRBV6-1

CDR3aa: CASQGDGNQPQHF
CDR3nt: TGTGCCAGCCAGGGTGATGGCAATCAGCCCCAGCATTTT
abundance: few
j_gene: TRBJ1-5
d_gene: .
v_gene: TRBV7-6

CDR3aa: CASSHQGSDTEAFF
CDR3nt: TGTGCCAGCAGCCACCAGGGGTCGGACACTGAAGCTTTCTTT
abundance: .
j_gene: TRBJ1-1
d_gene: .
v_gene: TRBV7-9

CDR3aa: CASSPAVNTEAFF
CDR3nt: TGTGCCAGCAGCCCCGCGGTGAACACTGAAGCTTTCTTT
abundance: many
j_gene: TRBJ1-1
d_gene: .
v_gene: TRBV28

CDR3aa: CATETGANTGELFF
CDR3nt: TGTGCCACAGAGACAGGAGCGAACACCGGGGAGCTGTTTTTT
abundance: .
j_gene: TRBJ2-2
d_gene: .
v_gene: TRBV7-9

CDR3aa: CASSLLAGGYEQFF
CDR3nt: TGTGCCAGCAGCTTACTAGCGGGAGGATATGAGCAGTTCTTC
abundance: .
j_gene: TRBJ2-1
d_gene: TRBD2
v_gene: TRBV7-2

CDR3aa: CASSIGPGQDYEQYF
CDR3nt: TGTGCCAGTAGTATAGGACCGGGGCAGGATTACGAGCAGTACTTC
abundance: .
j_gene: TRBJ2-7
d_gene: .
v_gene: TRBV19

CDR3aa: CSSSRHKGGNGYTF
CDR3nt: TGCAGCTCGAGCCGGCACAAGGGTGGCAATGGCTACACCTTC
abundance: .
j_gene: TRBJ1-2
d_gene: .
v_gene: TRBV29-1

CDR3aa: CASSASQHASSYNEQFF
CDR3nt: TGTGCCAGCAGCGCTAGTCAGCACGCTAGCTCCTACAATGAGCAGTTCTTC
abundance: .
j_gene: TRBJ2-1
d_gene: .
v_gene: TRBV5-4

CDR3aa: CASQRGQDNTEAFF
CDR3nt: TGTGCCAGCCAGCGAGGGCAGGATAACACTGAAGCTTTCTTT
abundance: medium-sized
j_gene: TRBJ1-1
d_gene: .
v_gene: TRBV9

CDR3aa: CASSSGQENSPLHF
CDR3nt: TGTGCCAGCAGCTCCGGACAGGAGAATTCACCCCTCCACTTT
abundance: many
j_gene: TRBJ1-6
d_gene: TRBD1
v_gene: TRBV7-9

CDR3aa: CASSLEGATNEKLFF
CDR3nt: TGTGCCAGCAGCTTAGAGGGGGCAACTAATGAAAAACTGTTTTTT
abundance: .
j_gene: TRBJ1-4
d_gene: .
v_gene: TRBV11-1

CDR3aa: CASGQASGRVRGEQFF
CDR3nt: TGTGCCAGCGGCCAAGCTAGCGGGAGGGTTCGGGGTGAGCAGTTCTTC
abundance: .
j_gene: TRBJ2-1
d_gene: TRBD2
v_gene: TRBV14

CDR3aa: CANSRADASYGYTF
CDR3nt: TGCGCCAACAGTCGCGCAGATGCTAGCTATGGCTACACCTTC
abundance: .
j_gene: TRBJ1-2
d_gene: .
v_gene: TRBV5-1

CDR3aa: CASSQQGGGEKLFF
CDR3nt: TGTGCCAGCAGTCAACAGGGCGGCGGTGAAAAACTGTTTTTT
abundance: .
j_gene: TRBJ1-4
d_gene: .
v_gene: TRBV2

CDR3aa: CSAPTRDRSNEQYF
CDR3nt: TGCAGTGCCCCGACACGGGACAGGTCTAACGAGCAGTACTTC
abundance: .
j_gene: TRBJ2-7
d_gene: TRBD1
v_gene: TRBV20-1

CDR3aa: CSARTNYEQYF
CDR3nt: TGCAGTGCTAGGACTAACTACGAGCAGTACTTC
abundance: many
j_gene: TRBJ2-7
d_gene: .
v_gene: TRBV20-1

CDR3aa: CASSLASGARTDTQYF
CDR3nt: TGCGCCAGCAGCTTGGCCTCGGGGGCCCGCACAGATACGCAGTATTTT
abundance: medium-sized
j_gene: TRBJ2-3
d_gene: .
v_gene: TRBV5-1

CDR3aa: CASSQADRGEAFF
CDR3nt: TGTGCCAGCAGCCAAGCGGACAGAGGTGAAGCTTTCTTT
abundance: many
j_gene: TRBJ1-1
d_gene: .
v_gene: TRBV3-1

CDR3aa: CASSWRQGATETQYF
CDR3nt: TGTGCCAGCAGCTGGAGACAGGGGGCGACGGAGACCCAGTACTTC
abundance: .
j_gene: TRBJ2-5
d_gene: TRBD1
v_gene: TRBV5-4

CDR3aa: CASSRIAGGITGELFF
CDR3nt: TGTGCCAGCAGCCGAATAGCGGGAGGGATCACCGGGGAGCTGTTTTTT
abundance: .
j_gene: TRBJ2-2
d_gene: TRBD2
v_gene: TRBV7-2

CDR3aa: CASSEGGDTDTQYF
CDR3nt: TGTGCCAGCAGCGAAGGGGGGGACACAGATACGCAGTATTTT
abundance: .
j_gene: TRBJ2-3
d_gene: .
v_gene: TRBV11-3

CDR3aa: CSAALTSGRGNEQFF
CDR3nt: TGCAGTGCTGCGTTAACTAGCGGGAGGGGGAATGAGCAGTTCTTC
abundance: .
j_gene: TRBJ2-1
d_gene: TRBD2
v_gene: TRBV20-1

CDR3aa: CASSPGGSNRYEQYF
CDR3nt: TGTGCCAGCAGCCCGGGGGGATCGAATCGGTACGAGCAGTACTTC
abundance: few
j_gene: TRBJ2-7
d_gene: TRBD2
v_gene: TRBV7-8